The 10 T cell receptor beta chains presented below share a single source sample, sequenced in a study of cytomegalovirus exposure and HLA in healthy donors. PCR employed 60 Vbeta and 13 Jbeta primers. Libraries were prepared by immunoSEQ multiplex PCR; TCRdb keeps only in-frame clonotypes and omits some of them. The sample carries about 160,000 clones, 65% to 90% recorded once. The sequenced sample was PBMCs. The receptors come from a middle-aged man in good health and CMV-seropositive.

The V call is TRBV6-1, the J call TRBJ1-2, with 7 nucleotides matching TRBD1. There are 15 residues in the CDR3. Trimming cost V 3 bases and J 0 bases; bases outside gene matches: 4. Looked up from germline, CDR1 is MNHNS and CDR2 is SASEGT. The CDR3 DNA reads as TGTGCCAGCAGTGACAGGGGGTTTACTAACTATGGCTACACCTTC. Protein product: CASSDRGFTNYGYTF.

This clone appeared once. This rearrangement joins TRBV14 to TRBJ2-7; D remains ambiguous. This CDR3 region has 12 residues. V shed 1 base and J shed 3 bases, with 4 bases lying between them. Germline-derived CDR1 and CDR2 are SGHDN and FVKESK. This CDR3 reads CASSQGYYEQYF. CDR3 coding DNA: TGTGCCAGCAGCCAAGGTTACTACGAGCAGTACTTC.

The rearrangement links TRBV7-6 to TRBJ1-1; 7 bases are shared with TRBD1. CDR1 is SGHVS, CDR2 FNYEAQ, per germline. The length of the CDR3 is 15 residues. The ends lost 5 bases at V and 4 bases at J; junction bases unmatched: 10. The CDR3 region has the DNA TGTGCCAGCAGCCCGGCGACAGGGATGGTCACTGAAGCTTTCTTT. Protein product: CASSPATGMVTEAFF.

The chain recombines TRBV5-6 with TRBJ2-7; D might be TRBD2 (6 bases). From germline, CDR1 is SGHDT and CDR2 YYEEEE. V was clipped by 4 bases and J by 2 bases, with 10 bases between them. The length of the CDR3 is 13 residues. The CDR3 sequence: CASSPGEPYEQYF. The CDR3 DNA is TGTGCCAGCAGCCCGGGGGAACCCTACGAGCAGTACTTC.

V is TRBV27 and J is TRBJ2-7; the match to TRBD1 covers 7 bases. CDR3 length equals 13 residues. Germline V CDR1 and CDR2: MNHEY, SMNVEV (reference sequence). The V and J ends lost 8 bases and 2 bases, in that order; junction bases with no gene match: 6. CDR3 nucleotides: TGTGCCAGCGACAGGGATGGGACCTACGAGCAGTACTTC. Amino acid sequence: CASDRDGTYEQYF.

A remark on this clone: At one of its ends the junction is not consistent with the germline gene, which may arise from a read error. The V call is TRBV6-1, the J call TRBJ1-5; 7 bases align to TRBD1. The CDR3 runs 13 residues. The germline CDR1 and CDR2 sequences are MNHNS and SASEGT. The CDR3 protein is CASTGTENRPQHF. As DNA, the CDR3 is TGTGCCAGCACTGGGACAGAGAATCGGCCCCAGCATTTT.

This clone was observed a few times. The chain uses TRBV7-2 and TRBJ2-2; the match to TRBD2 covers 8 bases. Germline lookup yields CDR1 SGHTA and CDR2 FQGNSA. The CDR3 has 16 residues. The J segment lost 3 bases and the V segment lost 4 bases, leaving 7 bases of the junction unmatched. CDR3 loop: CASSSGTRGYTGELFF. The CDR3 nucleotides are TGTGCCAGCAGCTCAGGGACTAGGGGGTACACCGGGGAGCTGTTTTTT.

V gene TRBV29-1 combines with J gene TRBJ2-3, with 10 bases fitting TRBD2. V trimming: 5 bases; J trimming: 5 bases; junction bases outside the gene matches: 10. Germline CDR1 reads SQVTM; CDR2 reads ANQGSEA. This CDR3 is built from 15 residues. The CDR3 reads CSVFTASGSQDTQYF. CDR3 in DNA: TGCAGCGTTTTCACAGCTAGCGGGAGTCAAGATACGCAGTATTTT.

The chain recombines TRBV19 with TRBJ1-6; 9 bases map to TRBD1. The CDR3 length is 14 residues. Germline loops: CDR1 LNHDA, CDR2 SQIVND (reference sequence). The V and J ends lost 4 bases and 9 bases, in that order; junction bases with no gene match: 4. DNA for the CDR3: TGTGCCAGTAGTAGGGGGACAGGGAGTTCACCCCTCCACTTT. Translating it yields CASSRGTGSSPLHF.

This clone was counted between two and nine times. The chain employs TRBV19 and TRBJ1-1; 7 bases are shared with TRBD1. CDR1 is LNHDA, CDR2 SQIVND, per germline (reference sequence). The J segment lost 0 bases and the V segment lost 6 bases, leaving 13 bases of the junction unmatched. The CDR3 runs 17 residues. For the CDR3, the DNA is TGTGCCAGTAGCCGAACATACAGGGGCCCGATGAACACTGAAGCTTTCTTT. Protein product: CASSRTYRGPMNTEAFF.